These T cell receptor beta chains were read from a single sample in a study of esophageal squamous cell carcinoma under preoperative chemotherapy. MiXCR, run by TCRdb on the PCR reads, gives a single entry per CDR3 protein. The repertoire holds roughly 32,000 distinct CDR3 sequences, approximately 50% seen once, with more than 10% in the top ten. This sample was gathered from a patient given preoperative chemotherapy. Every receptor here comes from a human donor with esophageal squamous cell carcinoma. The donor label of this sample is uncertain. Both conserved end residues are part of each CDR3. A D gene is named only where the DNA matches it firmly. Where a row states a size, it is once, few, many or the class of an expanded clone; other rows omit it.

D	V	J	size	DNA	CDR3
-	TRBV5-4	TRBJ2-5	-	TGTGCCAGCAGCTTGCCCGAGAAAGAGACCCTGAACTTC	CASSLPEKETLNF
TRBD2	TRBV7-6	TRBJ2-2	-	TGTGCCAGCAGGCAGGCTAGCGGGAGAGGGACGCTGTATTTT	CASRQASGRGTLYF
TRBD2	TRBV5-6	TRBJ2-1	many	TGTGCCAGCAGCTCGACTAGCGGGATCTCCTACAATGAGCAGTTCTTC	CASSSTSGISYNEQFF
-	TRBV12-3/TRBV12-4	TRBJ2-5	once	TGTGCGGGCAGTTCAGGCCGTGAGCCGAAGACCCAGTACTTC	CAGSSGREPKTQYF
-	TRBV7-2	TRBJ2-7	medium-sized	TGTGCCAGCAGCTTAGGAGGGGGATGGTACGAGCAGTACTTC	CASSLGGGWYEQYF
TRBD2	TRBV12-3/TRBV12-4	TRBJ2-1	many	TGTGCCAGCAGTTTTGGGACTAGCCCGTTCTTC	CASSFGTSPFF
TRBD1	TRBV25-1	TRBJ2-5	-	TGTGCCAGCAGTTATGGATCGGGACAGGAGATCCAAGAGACCCAGTACTTC	CASSYGSGQEIQETQYF
-	TRBV7-2	TRBJ2-1	-	TGTGCCAGCAGCTTTTCTGCAGGCATCAACAATGAGCAGTTCTTC	CASSFSAGINNEQFF
-	TRBV7-2	TRBJ2-7	many	TGTGCCAGCAGCAGGACACGGTCCACCGAGCAGTACTTC	CASSRTRSTEQYF
-	TRBV7-2	TRBJ2-3	-	TGTGCCAGTTCGGGGGCGGGAGCCAAAGATACGCAGTACTTT	CASSGAGAKDTQYF
-	TRBV7-8	TRBJ2-5	-	TGTGCCAGCAGTCAGGGGAGCGCTGGGTACCCAGCGACCCAGTACTTC	CASSQGSAGYPATQYF
-	TRBV7-2	TRBJ2-5	-	TGTGCCAGCACGGGGCTCGGGGGCCGTGACCAAGAGACCCAGTACTTC	CASTGLGGRDQETQYF
TRBD2	TRBV27	TRBJ2-1	many	TGTGCCACCCAGTCTGGCCTTGGACTAGCGGTCTACAATGAGCAGTTCTTC	CATQSGLGLAVYNEQFF
TRBD1	TRBV7-2	TRBJ2-3	-	TGTGCCAGCAGCCCACAGGGGCGGAGAGGGAAAGACATTCAGTATTTC	CASSPQGRRGKDIQYF
TRBD1	TRBV6-1	TRBJ1-1	many	TGTGCCAGCAGCACCGGGACAGCTCCGAATACTGAAGCTTTCTTT	CASSTGTAPNTEAFF
TRBD2	TRBV12-3/TRBV12-4	TRBJ2-1	-	TGTGCCAGCAGTTTAAGGACTAGCGGGAGTCTTTTACAGTCACCCTTATTCTCCGAGCAGTTCTTC	CASSLRTSGSLLQSPLFSEQFF
-	TRBV12-3/TRBV12-4	TRBJ2-1	-	TGTGCCAGCAGCCCCGGGGTTTCCTCCGATGAGCAGTTCTTC	CASSPGVSSDEQFF
-	TRBV6-1	TRBJ1-3	-	TGTGCCAGCCGGAAACGATCTGGAAACACCATATATTTT	CASRKRSGNTIYF
TRBD2	TRBV28	TRBJ2-1	few	TGTGCCAGCAGACGTCGTCGACTAGCGGGAGTTTCCAATGAGCAGTTCTTC	CASRRRRLAGVSNEQFF
TRBD2	TRBV12-3/TRBV12-4	TRBJ2-1	many	TGTGCCAGCAGTTTGGGACTAGCGGGAGGGCGCGATGAGCAGTTCTTC	CASSLGLAGGRDEQFF
-	TRBV18	TRBJ1-1	-	TGTGCCAGCTCACTGGGGGGTAGGGGTGAAGCTTTCTTT	CASSLGGRGEAFF
-	TRBV12-3/TRBV12-4	TRBJ2-3	few	TGTGCCAGCAATAGTATGGATACGCAGTATTTT	CASNSMDTQYF
-	TRBV7-6	TRBJ2-3	once	TGTGCCAGCAGCCCCCCGGTTAGCGCCACAGACATGCAGTACTTT	CASSPPVSATDMQYF
-	TRBV7-3	TRBJ2-1	-	TGTGACAGCAGCTTAAACACCGGTGAGCAGTTTTTC	CDSSLNTGEQFF
-	TRBV7-2	TRBJ2-7	-	TGTGCCAGCAGCGTAGGGGCGGATACGCAGTACTTC	CASSVGADTQYF
-	TRBV28	TRBJ2-3	-	TGTGCCAGCAGTGGGGACGGGAGCGGAGATACGCAGTACTTT	CASSGDGSGDTQYF
-	TRBV6-1	TRBJ2-1	few	TGTGCCAGCAGTGAAGGGACAGTCACAGATACGCAGTTCTTC	CASSEGTVTDTQFF
TRBD1	TRBV10-3	TRBJ2-1	-	TGTGCCAGCAGTAGTCGACAGGGGGGAAGCGGGCAGTTCTTC	CASSSRQGGSGQFF
-	TRBV7-2	TRBJ2-5	-	TGTGCCAGCGGCCTAGATGCAGGGACCCAGTACTTC	CASGLDAGTQYF